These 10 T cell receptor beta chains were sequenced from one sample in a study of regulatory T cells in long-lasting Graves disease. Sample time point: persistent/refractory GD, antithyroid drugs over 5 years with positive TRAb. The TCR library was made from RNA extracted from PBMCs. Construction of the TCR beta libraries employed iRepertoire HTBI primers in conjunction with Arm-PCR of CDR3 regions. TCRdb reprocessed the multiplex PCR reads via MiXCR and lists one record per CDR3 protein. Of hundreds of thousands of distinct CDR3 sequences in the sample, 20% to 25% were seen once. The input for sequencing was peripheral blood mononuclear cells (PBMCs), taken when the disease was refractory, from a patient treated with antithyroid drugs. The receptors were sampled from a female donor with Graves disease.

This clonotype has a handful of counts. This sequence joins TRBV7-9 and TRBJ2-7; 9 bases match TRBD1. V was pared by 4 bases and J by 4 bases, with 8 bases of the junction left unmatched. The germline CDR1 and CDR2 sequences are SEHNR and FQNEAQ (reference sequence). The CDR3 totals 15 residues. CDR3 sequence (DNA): TGTGCCAGCAGCTACAGGGGGCGCCTCCCTTACGAGCAGTACTTC. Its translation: CASSYRGRLPYEQYF.

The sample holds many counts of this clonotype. In DNA form, the CDR3 reads TGTGCCAGCACCCAAACTTCCTACGAGCAGTACTTC. As protein: CASTQTSYEQYF. This chain joins TRBV6-1 and TRBJ2-7; D unresolved. In germline, CDR1 is MNHNS, CDR2 SASEGT. V lost 7 bases and J 1 base, leaving 8 bases between the germline ends. The CDR3 is 12 amino acids.

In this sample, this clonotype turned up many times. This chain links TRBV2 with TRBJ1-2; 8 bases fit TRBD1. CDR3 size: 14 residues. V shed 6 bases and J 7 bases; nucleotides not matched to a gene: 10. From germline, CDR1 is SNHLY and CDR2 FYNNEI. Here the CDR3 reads CASSPTGVLSGYTF. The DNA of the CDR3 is TGTGCCAGCAGCCCGACAGGGGTTTTGAGTGGCTACACCTTC. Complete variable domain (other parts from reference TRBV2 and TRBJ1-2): EPEVTQTPSHQVTQMGQEVILRCVPISNHLYFYWYRQILGQKVEFLVSFYNNEISEKSEIFDDQFSVERPDGSNFTLKIRSTKLEDSAMYFCASSPTGVLSGYTFGSGTRLTVV.

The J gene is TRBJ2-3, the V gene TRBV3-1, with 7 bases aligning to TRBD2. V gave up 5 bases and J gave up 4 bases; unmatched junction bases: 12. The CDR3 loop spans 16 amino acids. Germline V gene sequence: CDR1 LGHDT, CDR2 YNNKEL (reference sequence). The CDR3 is CASSKRDYGVADTQYF. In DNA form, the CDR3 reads TGTGCCAGCAGCAAACGGGACTACGGGGTCGCAGATACGCAGTATTTT.

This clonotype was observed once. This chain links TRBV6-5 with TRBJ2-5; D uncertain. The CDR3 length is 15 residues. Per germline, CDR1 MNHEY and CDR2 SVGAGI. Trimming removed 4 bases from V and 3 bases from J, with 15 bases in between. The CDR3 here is CASSSATENEETQYF. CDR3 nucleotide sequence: TGTGCCAGCAGTTCCGCTACCGAGAATGAAGAGACCCAGTACTTC.

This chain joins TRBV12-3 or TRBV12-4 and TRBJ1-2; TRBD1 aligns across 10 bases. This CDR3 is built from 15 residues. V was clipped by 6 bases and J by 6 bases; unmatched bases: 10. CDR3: CASSPGQGSIDGYTF. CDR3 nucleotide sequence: TGTGCCAGCAGCCCGGGACAGGGGTCCATTGATGGCTACACCTTC.

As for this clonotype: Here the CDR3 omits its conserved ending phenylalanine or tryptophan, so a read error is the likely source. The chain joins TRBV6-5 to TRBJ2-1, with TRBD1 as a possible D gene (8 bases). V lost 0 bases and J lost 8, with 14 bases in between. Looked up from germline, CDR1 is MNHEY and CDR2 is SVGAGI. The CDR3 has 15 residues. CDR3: CASSYSLQGGDEQFL. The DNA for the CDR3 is TGTGCCAGCAGTTACTCGTTACAGGGGGGGGATGAGCAGTTCCTC.

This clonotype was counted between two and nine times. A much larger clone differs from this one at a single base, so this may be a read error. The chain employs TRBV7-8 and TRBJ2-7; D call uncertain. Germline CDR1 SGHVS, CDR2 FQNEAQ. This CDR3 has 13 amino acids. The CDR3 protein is CTSSSPYGGEQYF. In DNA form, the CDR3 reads TGTACCAGCAGCTCTCCCTATGGTGGGGAGCAGTACTTC.

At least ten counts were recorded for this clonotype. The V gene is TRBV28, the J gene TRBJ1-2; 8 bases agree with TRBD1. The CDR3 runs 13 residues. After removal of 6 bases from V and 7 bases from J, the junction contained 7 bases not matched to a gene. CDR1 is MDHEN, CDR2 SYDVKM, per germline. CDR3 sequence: CASRSTGGGGYTF. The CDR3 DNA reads TGTGCCAGCAGAAGTACAGGGGGAGGTGGCTACACCTTC.

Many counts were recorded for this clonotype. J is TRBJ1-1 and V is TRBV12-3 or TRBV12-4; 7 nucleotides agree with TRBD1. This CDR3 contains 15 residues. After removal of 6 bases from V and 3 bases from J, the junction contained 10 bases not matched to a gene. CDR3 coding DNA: TGTGCCAGCAGCCTTAGACAGGGCGGTGACACTGAAGCTTTCTTT. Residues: CASSLRQGGDTEAFF.